This entry is about one T cell receptor (beta chain). Its cognate antigen is unknown. This CDR3 spans 10 amino acids. Germline V CDR1 and CDR2: DFQATT, SNEGSKA (reference sequence). The J segment lost 13 bases and the V segment lost 7 bases, leaving 7 bases of the junction unmatched. This record belongs to a study of T-cell memory formation after mild COVID-19. Study-wide results and caveats: Contracting CD4+ clones were located mainly in CM and EM, and CD8+ clones in EMRA.

TCRdb used MiXCR to reprocess the 5' RACE reads, holding one entry per CDR3 protein. This table holds a few hundred thousand distinct CDR3 sequences, around 27% found once. The sequence derives from an adult woman who had mild COVID-19 (a few samples of this study predate the infection). Cell type and time point are not known. Sequenced: PBMCs or a T cell subset sorted from them (not recorded which). V gene TRBV20-1 combines with J gene TRBJ2-3; 8 nucleotides match TRBD2. The CDR3 nucleotides read TGCAGTGTTTTTAGCGGGAAGGAGTATTTT. It translates to CSVFSGKEYF.